This T cell receptor (beta chain) was found in a study of cytomegalovirus exposure and HLA in healthy donors. General study findings and limits: Another analysis was done later, and it associated around 16,000 TCR beta sequences with HLA alleles at 0.05 false discovery rate. Previous analysis showed most TCR beta V segments were productive about 90% or about 30% of the time.

Notes on this clone: What it binds is not known.

PCR was performed using 60 Vbeta and 13 Jbeta primers. The protocol was immunoSEQ multiplex PCR, while the TCRdb copy is restricted to in-frame clones and leaves out a portion. The sample shows a few hundred thousand clones, about 83% of them seen only once. The CDR3 totals 17 residues. Germline CDR1 GTSNPN, CDR2 SVGIG (reference sequence). The ends were cut back, 5 bases at V and 3 bases at J, with 23 bases in the middle. The rearrangement links TRBV30 to TRBJ1-5; the D gene is possibly TRBD1 (5 bases). This clonotype originated in a girl aged 5-17 years in good health and CMV-seronegative. Specimen: PBMCs. CDR3 sequence reads: CAWGTTALEGANQPQHF. The CDR3, as DNA: TGTGCCTGGGGTACTACCGCACTTGAAGGGGCCAATCAGCCCCAGCATTTT.